A selection of T cell receptor beta chains follows, all from one sample in a study of human T cells and chemical hapten exposure. TCRdb re-called the RACE reads with MiXCR, one entry per CDR3 protein. Found here are about 77,000 distinct CDR3 sequences, 13% to 15% of them singletons; the top ten hold roughly 4.6%. Source: whole blood, taken in connection with sensitization to the hapten diphenylcyclopropenone (DPC). The receptor set was obtained from a woman aged 50 to 65 with alopecia areata. Some clones in this sample may be carry-over from other donors' samples. The CDR3 runs from the conserved cysteine through the conserved F or W. D genes are given only for firm matches. Not all rows give a size; the values are once, few, many and, for expanded clones, a class.

v_call	j_call	d_call	clone_size	cdr3_nt	cdr3_aa
TRBV7-9	TRBJ2-1	TRBD2	few	TGTGCCAGCAGCTTATCTACTAGCGGGAGGAGAGGTAATGAGCAGTTCTTC	CASSLSTSGRRGNEQFF
TRBV28	TRBJ2-5	.	.	TGTGCCAGCAGTTTTGAGGGCGCGGAGACCCAGTACTTC	CASSFEGAETQYF
TRBV25-1	TRBJ2-7	TRBD2	few	TGTGCCAGCAGTAGAGGAACTAGCGGGTCCTCCTACGAGCAGTACTTC	CASSRGTSGSSYEQYF
TRBV4-2	TRBJ1-2	TRBD1	few	TGTGCCAGCAGCCAAGATCAGGCGACAGGGGGCTTAGCTAACTATGGCTACACCTTC	CASSQDQATGGLANYGYTF
TRBV19	TRBJ1-2	.	many	TGTGCCAGTAGTATTAAGGGCGAGAGTGGCTACACCTTC	CASSIKGESGYTF
TRBV18	TRBJ2-7	.	few	TGTGCCAGCTCACCGGGCGGGGTCCACGAGCAGTACTTC	CASSPGGVHEQYF
TRBV29-1	TRBJ2-6	.	many	TGCAGCGTTGTCAGTCTAGCCTCTGGGGCCAACGTCCTGACTTTC	CSVVSLASGANVLTF
TRBV7-2	TRBJ2-5	TRBD2	.	TGTGCCAGCAGCCCCGAGGGACTAGCGGGACGGCAGACCCAGTACTTC	CASSPEGLAGRQTQYF
TRBV28	TRBJ2-1	TRBD2	.	TGTGCCAGCAGCTCTAGCGGGGGGAGCTACAATGAGCAGTTCTTC	CASSSSGGSYNEQFF
TRBV7-6	TRBJ2-2	TRBD1	.	TGTGCCAGCAGCCCGACAGGGGTTACCGGGGAGCTGTTTTTT	CASSPTGVTGELFF
TRBV12-3/TRBV12-4	TRBJ1-5	.	few	TGTGCCAGCAGTTCGGAGAACAATCAGCCCCAGCATTTT	CASSSENNQPQHF
TRBV20-1	TRBJ1-2	.	few	TGCAGTGCAGAGTATGGCTACACCTTC	CSAEYGYTF
TRBV29-1	TRBJ2-3	.	few	TGCAGCGTCCCCCCTTCGGTCAGGGACTTCACAGATACGCAGTATTTT	CSVPPSVRDFTDTQYF
TRBV5-4	TRBJ2-1	TRBD2	.	TGTGCCAGCATGCCTAGTTTCAGGACTAGCGGGGGGAATGAGCAGTTCTTC	CASMPSFRTSGGNEQFF
TRBV19	TRBJ2-1	TRBD2	.	TGTGCCAGTATGACTAGCGGGAGTAGGACCTACAATGAGCAGTTCTTC	CASMTSGSRTYNEQFF
TRBV5-6	TRBJ1-2	.	many	TGTGCCAGCGAGACAATTGGCTATGGCTACACCTTC	CASETIGYGYTF
TRBV6-6	TRBJ2-5	.	.	TGTGCCAGCAGTGCCTACTTGGACCAAGAGACCCAGTACTTC	CASSAYLDQETQYF